Presented here are 3 T cell receptor beta chains from one specimen sequenced in a study of glioma-infiltrating T cells. Using RNA template, CDR3s of TCR alpha and beta were amplified with iRepertoire arm-PCR. TCRdb used MiXCR to reprocess the multiplex PCR reads, holding one entry per CDR3 protein. The sample has around 99,000 distinct CDR3 sequences, 25% to 30% seen once; the top ten hold just under 35%. The sample was glioma tissue, nonneoplastic brain tissue, or PBMCs (not recorded which). These receptors all stem from a human donor with low-grade glioma or glioblastoma, undergoing nonglioma brain surgery, or in good health (not recorded which).

This clonotype has ten or more counts. CDR3 bases: TGTGCCAGCAGTTACAGTTGGCAGTACTCTGGAAACACCATATATTTT. Encoded protein: CASSYSWQYSGNTIYF. The chain couples TRBV6-5 to TRBJ1-3; D gene ambiguous. Trimming left V 2 bases short and J 0 bases short, with 11 bases between. Germline V gene sequence: CDR1 MNHEY, CDR2 SVGAGI. The CDR3 is 16 residues long.

CDR3 loop: CAWARGEGKPEAFF. The CDR3 region has the DNA TGTGCCTGGGCCAGGGGCGAGGGGAAGCCTGAAGCTTTCTTT. The rearrangement links TRBV30 to TRBJ1-1, with D maybe TRBD1 (6 bases). Germline V CDR1 and CDR2: GTSNPN, SVGIG (reference sequence). Trimming removed 5 bases from V and 6 bases from J, with 19 bases in between. This CDR3 region has 14 residues.

This clonotype was detected many times. The CDR3 DNA reads as TGTGCCAGCAGTAAGGACAGAGACTACGAGCAGTACTTC. Translating gives CASSKDRDYEQYF. The gene calls are TRBV6-2 or TRBV6-3 and TRBJ2-7, with D possibly matching TRBD1 (6 bases). The CDR3 totals 13 residues. Germline lookup yields CDR1 MNHEY and CDR2 SVGEGT. Trimming removed 5 bases at V and 3 bases at J, with 11 bases between.